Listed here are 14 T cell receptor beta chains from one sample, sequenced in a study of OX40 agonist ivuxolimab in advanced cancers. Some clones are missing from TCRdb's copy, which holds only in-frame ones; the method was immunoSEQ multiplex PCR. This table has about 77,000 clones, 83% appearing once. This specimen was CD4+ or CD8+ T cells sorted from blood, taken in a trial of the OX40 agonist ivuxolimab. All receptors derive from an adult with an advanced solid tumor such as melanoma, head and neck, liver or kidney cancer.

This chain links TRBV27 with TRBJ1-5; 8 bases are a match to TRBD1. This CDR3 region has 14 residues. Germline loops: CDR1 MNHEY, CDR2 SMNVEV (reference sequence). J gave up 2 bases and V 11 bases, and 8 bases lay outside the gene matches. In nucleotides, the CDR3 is TGTGCCTCAAAGGGACAGGCTGGCAATCAGCCCCAGCATTTT. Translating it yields CASKGQAGNQPQHF.

CDR3 residues: CASSSEQGPHEQYF. The DNA for the CDR3 is TGTGCCAGTAGTAGCGAGCAGGGACCGCACGAGCAGTACTTC. This chain links TRBV19 with TRBJ2-7, with D possibly called TRBD1 or TRBD2 (5 bases each). This CDR3 spans 14 amino acids. Trimming took 4 bases from V and 5 from J, leaving 15 bases between them. Germline V gene data show CDR1 as LNHDA and CDR2 as SQIVND (reference sequence).

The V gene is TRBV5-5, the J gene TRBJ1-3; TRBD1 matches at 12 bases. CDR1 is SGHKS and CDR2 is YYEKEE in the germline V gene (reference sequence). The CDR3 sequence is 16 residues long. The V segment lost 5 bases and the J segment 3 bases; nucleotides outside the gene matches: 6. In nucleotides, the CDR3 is TGTGCCAGCAGATCGGGACAGGGGGCAGGTGGAAACACCATATATTTT. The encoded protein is CASRSGQGAGGNTIYF.

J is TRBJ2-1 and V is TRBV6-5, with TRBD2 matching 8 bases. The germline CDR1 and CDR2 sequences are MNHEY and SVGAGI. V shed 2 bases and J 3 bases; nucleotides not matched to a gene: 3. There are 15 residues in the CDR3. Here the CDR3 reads CASSYSGSYYNEQFF. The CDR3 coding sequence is TGTGCCAGCAGTTACAGCGGGAGCTACTACAATGAGCAGTTCTTC.

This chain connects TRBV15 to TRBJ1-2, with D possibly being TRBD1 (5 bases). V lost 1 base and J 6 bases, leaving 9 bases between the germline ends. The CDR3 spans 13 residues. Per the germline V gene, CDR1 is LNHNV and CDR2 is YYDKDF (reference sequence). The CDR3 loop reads CATSRVRGNGYTF. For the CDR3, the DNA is TGTGCCACCAGCAGAGTACGGGGGAATGGCTACACCTTC.

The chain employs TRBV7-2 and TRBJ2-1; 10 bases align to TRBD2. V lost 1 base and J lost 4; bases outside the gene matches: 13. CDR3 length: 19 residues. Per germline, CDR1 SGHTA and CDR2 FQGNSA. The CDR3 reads CASSLGGWSSGRGYNEQFF. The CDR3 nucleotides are TGTGCCAGCAGCTTAGGGGGGTGGTCTAGCGGGAGAGGGTACAATGAGCAGTTCTTC. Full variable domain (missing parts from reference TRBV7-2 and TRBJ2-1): GAGVSQSPSNKVTEKGKDVELRCDPISGHTALYWYRQSLGQGLEFLIYFQGNSAPDKSGLPSDRFSAERTGGSVSTLTIQRTQQEDSAVYLCASSLGGWSSGRGYNEQFFGPGTRLTVL.

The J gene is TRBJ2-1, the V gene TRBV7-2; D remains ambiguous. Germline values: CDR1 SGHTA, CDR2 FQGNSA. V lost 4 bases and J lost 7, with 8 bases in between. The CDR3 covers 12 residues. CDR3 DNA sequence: TGTGCCAGCAGCTGGATTGGGAATGAGCAGTTCTTC. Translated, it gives CASSWIGNEQFF.

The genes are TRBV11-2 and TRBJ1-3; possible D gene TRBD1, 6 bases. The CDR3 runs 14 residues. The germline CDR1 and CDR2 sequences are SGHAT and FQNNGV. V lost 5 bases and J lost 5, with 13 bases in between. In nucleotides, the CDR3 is TGTGCCAGCAGCATACGAGGACAGAGAAACACCATATATTTT. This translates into CASSIRGQRNTIYF.

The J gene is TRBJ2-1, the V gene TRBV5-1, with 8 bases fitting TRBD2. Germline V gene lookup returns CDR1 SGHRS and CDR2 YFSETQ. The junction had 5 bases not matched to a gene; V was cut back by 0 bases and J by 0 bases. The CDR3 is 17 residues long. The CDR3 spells CASSLGGTSGSYNEQFF. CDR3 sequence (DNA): TGCGCCAGCAGCTTGGGGGGTACTAGCGGCTCCTACAATGAGCAGTTCTTC.

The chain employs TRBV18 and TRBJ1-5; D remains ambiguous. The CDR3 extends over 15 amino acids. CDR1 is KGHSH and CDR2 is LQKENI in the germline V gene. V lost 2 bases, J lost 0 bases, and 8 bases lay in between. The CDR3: CASSPGVFSNQPQHF. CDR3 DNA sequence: TGTGCCAGCTCACCAGGAGTTTTTAGCAATCAGCCCCAGCATTTT.

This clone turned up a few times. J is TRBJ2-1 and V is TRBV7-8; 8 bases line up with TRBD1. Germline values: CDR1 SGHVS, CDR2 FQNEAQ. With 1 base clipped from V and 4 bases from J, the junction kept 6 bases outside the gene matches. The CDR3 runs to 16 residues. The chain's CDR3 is CASSLVRTGFYNEQFF. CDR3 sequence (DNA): TGTGCCAGCAGCTTAGTCAGGACAGGGTTTTACAATGAGCAGTTCTTC.

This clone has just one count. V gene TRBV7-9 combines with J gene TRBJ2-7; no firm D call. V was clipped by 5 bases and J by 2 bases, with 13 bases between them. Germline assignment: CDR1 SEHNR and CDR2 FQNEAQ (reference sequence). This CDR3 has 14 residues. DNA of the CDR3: TGTGCCAGCAGCCCTCGGGCCCGCGCCTACGAGCAGTACTTC. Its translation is CASSPRARAYEQYF. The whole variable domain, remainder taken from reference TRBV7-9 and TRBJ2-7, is DTGVSQNPRHKITKRGQNVTFRCDPISEHNRLYWYRQTLGQGPEFLTYFQNEAQLEKSRLLSDRFSAERPKGSFSTLEIQRTEQGDSAMYLCASSPRARAYEQYFGPGTRLTVT.

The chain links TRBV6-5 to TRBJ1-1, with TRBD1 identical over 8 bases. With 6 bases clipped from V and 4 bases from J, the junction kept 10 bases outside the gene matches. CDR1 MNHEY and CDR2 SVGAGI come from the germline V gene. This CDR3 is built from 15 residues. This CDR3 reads CASSHKAGQVTEAFF. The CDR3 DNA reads TGTGCCAGCAGCCACAAAGCGGGACAGGTCACTGAAGCTTTCTTT.

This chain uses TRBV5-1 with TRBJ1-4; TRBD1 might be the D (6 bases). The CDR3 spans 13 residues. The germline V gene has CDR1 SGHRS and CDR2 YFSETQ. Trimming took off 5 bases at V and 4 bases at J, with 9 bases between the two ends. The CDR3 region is CASRTGDNEKLFF. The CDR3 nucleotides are TGCGCCAGCAGGACAGGAGATAATGAAAAACTGTTTTTT.